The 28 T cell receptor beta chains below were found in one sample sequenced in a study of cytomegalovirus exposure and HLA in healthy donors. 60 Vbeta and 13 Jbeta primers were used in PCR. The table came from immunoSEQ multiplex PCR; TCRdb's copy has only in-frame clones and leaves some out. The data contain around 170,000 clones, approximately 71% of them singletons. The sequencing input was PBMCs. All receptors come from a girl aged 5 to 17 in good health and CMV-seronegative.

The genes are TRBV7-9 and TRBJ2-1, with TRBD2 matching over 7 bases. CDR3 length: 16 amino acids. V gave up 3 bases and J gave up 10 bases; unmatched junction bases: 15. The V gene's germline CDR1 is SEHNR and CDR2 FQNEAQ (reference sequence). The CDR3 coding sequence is TGTGCCAGCAGCTTTGGGGGAAGAAAGCGGGGCGGAGAGCAGTTCTTC. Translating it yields CASSFGGRKRGGEQFF.

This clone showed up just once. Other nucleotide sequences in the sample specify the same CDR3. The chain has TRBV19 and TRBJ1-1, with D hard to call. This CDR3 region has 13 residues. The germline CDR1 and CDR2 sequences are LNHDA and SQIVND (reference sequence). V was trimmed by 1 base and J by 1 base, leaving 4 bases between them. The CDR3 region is CASSIGGNTEAFF. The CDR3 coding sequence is TGTGCCAGTAGTATAGGCGGGAACACTGAAGCTTTCTTT.

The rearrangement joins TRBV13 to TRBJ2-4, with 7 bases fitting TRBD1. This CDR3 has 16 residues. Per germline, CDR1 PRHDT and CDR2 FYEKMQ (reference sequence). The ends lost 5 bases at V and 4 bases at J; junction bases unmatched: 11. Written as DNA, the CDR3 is TGTGCCAGCAGCCTCGTTTTCGGGACAGCTAAAAACATTCAGTACTTC. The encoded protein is CASSLVFGTAKNIQYF.

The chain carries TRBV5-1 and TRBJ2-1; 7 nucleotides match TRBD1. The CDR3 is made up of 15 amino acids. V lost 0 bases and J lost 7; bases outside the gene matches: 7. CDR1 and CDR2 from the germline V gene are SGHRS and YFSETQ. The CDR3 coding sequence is TGCGCCAGCAGCTTGGTGGGACAGATCCTTAATGAGCAGTTCTTC. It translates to CASSLVGQILNEQFF.

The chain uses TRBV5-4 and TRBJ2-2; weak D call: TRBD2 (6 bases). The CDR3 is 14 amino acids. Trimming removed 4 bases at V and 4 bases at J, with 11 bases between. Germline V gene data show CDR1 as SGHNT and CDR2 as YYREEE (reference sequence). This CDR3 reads CASSALRGTGELFF. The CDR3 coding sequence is TGTGCCAGCAGCGCCCTGCGGGGCACCGGGGAGCTGTTTTTT.

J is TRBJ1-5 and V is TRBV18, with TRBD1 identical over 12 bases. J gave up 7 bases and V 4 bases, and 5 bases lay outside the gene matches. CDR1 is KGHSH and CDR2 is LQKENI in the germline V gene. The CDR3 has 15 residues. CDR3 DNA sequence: TGTGCCAGCTCACGCGGGACAGGGGGCGAACAGCCCCAGCATTTT. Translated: CASSRGTGGEQPQHF.

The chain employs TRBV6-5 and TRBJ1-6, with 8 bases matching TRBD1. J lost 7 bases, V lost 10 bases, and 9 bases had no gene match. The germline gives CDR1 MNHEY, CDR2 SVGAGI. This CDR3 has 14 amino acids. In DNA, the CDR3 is TGTGCCACCAAAGGGAGGACAGGGAATTCACCCCTCCACTTT. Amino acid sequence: CATKGRTGNSPLHF.

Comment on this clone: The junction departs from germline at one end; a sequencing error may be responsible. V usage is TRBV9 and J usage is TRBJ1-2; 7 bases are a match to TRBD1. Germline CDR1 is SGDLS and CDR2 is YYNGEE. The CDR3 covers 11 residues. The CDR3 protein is CASSQTGAFFF. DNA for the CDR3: TGTGCCAGCAGCCAAACAGGGGCCTTTTTCTTC.

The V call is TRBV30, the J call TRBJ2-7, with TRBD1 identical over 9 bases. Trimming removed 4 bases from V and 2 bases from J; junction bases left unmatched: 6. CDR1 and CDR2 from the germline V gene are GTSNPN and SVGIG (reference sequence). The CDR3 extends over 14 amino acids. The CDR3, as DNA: TGTGCCTGGACAGGGCGGGACAGGGCCTACGAGCAGTACTTC. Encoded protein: CAWTGRDRAYEQYF.

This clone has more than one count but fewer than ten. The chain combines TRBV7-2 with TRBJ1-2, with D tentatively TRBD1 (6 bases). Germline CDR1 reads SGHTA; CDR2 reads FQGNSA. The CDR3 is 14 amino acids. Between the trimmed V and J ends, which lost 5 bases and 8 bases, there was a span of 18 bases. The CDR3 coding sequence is TGTGCCAGCAGCCCAGGGGCGGAGTGGGAAGGCTACACCTTC. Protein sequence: CASSPGAEWEGYTF.

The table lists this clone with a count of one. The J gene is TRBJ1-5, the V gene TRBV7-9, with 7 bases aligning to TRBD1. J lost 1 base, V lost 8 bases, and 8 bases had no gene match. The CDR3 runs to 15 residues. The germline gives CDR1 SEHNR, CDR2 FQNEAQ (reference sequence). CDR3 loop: CASALQGTSNQPQHF. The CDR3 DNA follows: TGTGCCAGCGCCTTACAGGGGACGAGCAATCAGCCCCAGCATTTT.

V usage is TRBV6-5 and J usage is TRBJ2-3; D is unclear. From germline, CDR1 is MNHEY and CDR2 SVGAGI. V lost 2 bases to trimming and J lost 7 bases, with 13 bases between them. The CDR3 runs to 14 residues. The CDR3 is CASSYTGRVNTQYF. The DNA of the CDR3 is TGTGCCAGCAGTTACACGGGTCGGGTGAATACGCAGTATTTT.

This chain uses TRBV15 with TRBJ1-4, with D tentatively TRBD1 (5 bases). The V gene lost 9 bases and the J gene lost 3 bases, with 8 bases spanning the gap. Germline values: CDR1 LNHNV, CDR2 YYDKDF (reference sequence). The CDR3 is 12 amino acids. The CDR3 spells CATGHPNEKLFF. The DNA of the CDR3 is TGTGCCACTGGACACCCTAATGAAAAACTGTTTTTT.

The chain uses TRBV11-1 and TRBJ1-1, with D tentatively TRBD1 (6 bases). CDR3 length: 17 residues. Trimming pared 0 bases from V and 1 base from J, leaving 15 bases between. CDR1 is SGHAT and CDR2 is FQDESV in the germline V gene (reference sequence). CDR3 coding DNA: TGTGCCAGCAGCTTAGCGGTGGCAGGCAGGGGGAACACTGAAGCTTTCTTT. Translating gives CASSLAVAGRGNTEAFF.

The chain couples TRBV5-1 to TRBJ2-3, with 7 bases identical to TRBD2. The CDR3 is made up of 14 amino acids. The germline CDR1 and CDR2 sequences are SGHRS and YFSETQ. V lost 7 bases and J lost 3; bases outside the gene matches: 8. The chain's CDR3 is CASWPGTMTDTQYF. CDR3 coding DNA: TGCGCCAGCTGGCCCGGGACTATGACAGATACGCAGTATTTT.

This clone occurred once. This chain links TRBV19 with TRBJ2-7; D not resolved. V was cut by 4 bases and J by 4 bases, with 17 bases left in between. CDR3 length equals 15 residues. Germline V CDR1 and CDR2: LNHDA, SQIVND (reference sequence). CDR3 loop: CASSTQRPARYEQYF. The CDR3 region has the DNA TGTGCCAGTAGTACCCAGAGGCCGGCAAGGTACGAGCAGTACTTC.

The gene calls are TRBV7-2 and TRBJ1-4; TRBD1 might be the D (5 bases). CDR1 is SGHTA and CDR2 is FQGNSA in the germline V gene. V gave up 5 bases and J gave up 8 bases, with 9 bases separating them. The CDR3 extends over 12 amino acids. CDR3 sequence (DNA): TGTGCCAGCAGCACAGGAGAAGAAAAACTGTTTTTT. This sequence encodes CASSTGEEKLFF.

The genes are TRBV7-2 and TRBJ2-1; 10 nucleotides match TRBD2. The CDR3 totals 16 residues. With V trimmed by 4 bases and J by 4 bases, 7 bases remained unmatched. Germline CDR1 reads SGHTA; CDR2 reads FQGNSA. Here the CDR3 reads CASSSIAGGLYNEQFF. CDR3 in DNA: TGTGCCAGCAGCTCCATAGCGGGGGGACTATACAATGAGCAGTTCTTC. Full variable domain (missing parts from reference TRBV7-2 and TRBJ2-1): GAGVSQSPSNKVTEKGKDVELRCDPISGHTALYWYRQSLGQGLEFLIYFQGNSAPDKSGLPSDRFSAERTGGSVSTLTIQRTQQEDSAVYLCASSSIAGGLYNEQFFGPGTRLTVL.

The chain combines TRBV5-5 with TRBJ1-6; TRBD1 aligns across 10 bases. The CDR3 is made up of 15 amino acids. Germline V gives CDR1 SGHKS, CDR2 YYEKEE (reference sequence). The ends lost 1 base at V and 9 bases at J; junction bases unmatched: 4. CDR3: CASSLMGQGISPLHF. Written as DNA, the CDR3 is TGTGCCAGCAGCTTGATGGGACAGGGGATTTCACCCCTCCACTTT.

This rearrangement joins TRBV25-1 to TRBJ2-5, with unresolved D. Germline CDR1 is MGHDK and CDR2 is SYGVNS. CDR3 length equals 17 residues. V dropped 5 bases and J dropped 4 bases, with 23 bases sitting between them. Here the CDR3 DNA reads TGTGCCAGCAGTATGATGCATGACATAGAGACGAGAGAGACCCAGTACTTC. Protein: CASSMMHDIETRETQYF.

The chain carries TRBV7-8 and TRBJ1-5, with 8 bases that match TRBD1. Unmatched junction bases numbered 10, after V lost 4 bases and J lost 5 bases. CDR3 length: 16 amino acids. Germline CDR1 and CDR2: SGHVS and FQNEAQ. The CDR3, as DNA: TGTGCCAGCAGCTCCGCCAGGACAGGGATTCATCAGCCCCAGCATTTT. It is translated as CASSSARTGIHQPQHF.

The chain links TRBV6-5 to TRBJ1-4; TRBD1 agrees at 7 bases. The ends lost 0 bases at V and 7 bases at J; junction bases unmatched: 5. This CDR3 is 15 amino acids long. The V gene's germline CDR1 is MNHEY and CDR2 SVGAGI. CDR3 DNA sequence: TGTGCCAGCAGTTACTCGCGACAGGGCGGTGAAAAACTGTTTTTT. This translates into CASSYSRQGGEKLFF.

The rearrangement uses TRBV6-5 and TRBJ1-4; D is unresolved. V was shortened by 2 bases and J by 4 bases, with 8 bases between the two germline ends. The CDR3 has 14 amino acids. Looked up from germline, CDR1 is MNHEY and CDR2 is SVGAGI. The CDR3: CASSYVAVNEKLFF. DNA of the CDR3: TGTGCCAGCAGTTACGTCGCGGTTAATGAAAAACTGTTTTTT.

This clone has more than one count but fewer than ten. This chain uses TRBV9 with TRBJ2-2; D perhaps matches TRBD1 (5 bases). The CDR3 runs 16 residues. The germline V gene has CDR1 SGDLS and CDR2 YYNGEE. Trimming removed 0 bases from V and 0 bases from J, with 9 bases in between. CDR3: CASSVGQIANTGELFF. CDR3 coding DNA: TGTGCCAGCAGCGTAGGACAGATCGCGAACACCGGGGAGCTGTTTTTT.

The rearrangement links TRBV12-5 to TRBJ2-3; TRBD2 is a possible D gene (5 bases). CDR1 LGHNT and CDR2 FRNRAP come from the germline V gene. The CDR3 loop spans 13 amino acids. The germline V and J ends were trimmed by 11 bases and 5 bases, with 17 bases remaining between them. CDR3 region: CASLSGRGDTQYF. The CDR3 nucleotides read TGTGCTTCTCTGAGCGGTCGGGGAGATACGCAGTATTTT.

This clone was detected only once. DNA of the CDR3: TGTGCCAGCAGCGTAGCTAGGGGGCTGGGCTATGGCTACACCTTC. This codes for CASSVARGLGYGYTF. This chain connects TRBV9 to TRBJ1-2, with 7 nucleotides matching TRBD1. J gave up 4 bases and V 0 bases, and 6 bases lay outside the gene matches. CDR3 size: 15 residues. Germline V lookup: CDR1 SGDLS, CDR2 YYNGEE.

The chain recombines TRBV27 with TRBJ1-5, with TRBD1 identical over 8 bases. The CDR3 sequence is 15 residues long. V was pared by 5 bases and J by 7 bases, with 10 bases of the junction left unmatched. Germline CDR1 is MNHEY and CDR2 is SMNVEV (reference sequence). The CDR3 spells CASSAHPGQEQPQHF. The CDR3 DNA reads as TGTGCCAGCAGTGCCCACCCGGGACAGGAGCAGCCCCAGCATTTT.

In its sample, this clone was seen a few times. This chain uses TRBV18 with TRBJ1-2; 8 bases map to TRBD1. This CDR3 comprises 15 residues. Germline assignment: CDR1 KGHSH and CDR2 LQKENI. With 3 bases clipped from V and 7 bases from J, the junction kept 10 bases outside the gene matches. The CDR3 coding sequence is TGTGCCAGCTCACCGTCGAGGACAGGGAATGTTGGCTACACCTTC. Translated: CASSPSRTGNVGYTF. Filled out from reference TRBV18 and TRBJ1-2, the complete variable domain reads NAGVMQNPRHLVRRRGQEARLRCSPMKGHSHVYWYRQLPEEGLKFMVYLQKENIIDESGMPKERFSAEFPKEGPSILRIQQVVRGDSAAYFCASSPSRTGNVGYTFGSGTRLTVV.